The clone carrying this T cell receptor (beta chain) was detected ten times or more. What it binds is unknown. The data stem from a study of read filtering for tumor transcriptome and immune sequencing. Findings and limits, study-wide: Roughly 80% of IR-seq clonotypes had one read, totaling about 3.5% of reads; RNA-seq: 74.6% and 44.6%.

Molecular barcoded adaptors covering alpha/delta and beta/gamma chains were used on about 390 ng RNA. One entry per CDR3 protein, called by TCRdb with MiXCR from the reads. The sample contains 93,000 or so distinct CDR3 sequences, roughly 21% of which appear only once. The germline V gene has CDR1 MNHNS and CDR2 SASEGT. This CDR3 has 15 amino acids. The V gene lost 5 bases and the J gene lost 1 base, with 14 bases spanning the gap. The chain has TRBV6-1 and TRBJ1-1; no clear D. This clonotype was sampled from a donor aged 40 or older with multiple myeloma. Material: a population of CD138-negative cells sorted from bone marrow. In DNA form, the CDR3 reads TGTGCCAGCAGTTCCCAACGGACCGCGAACACTGAAGCTTTCTTT. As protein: CASSSQRTANTEAFF.